Following are 22 T cell receptor beta chains from one sample sequenced in a study of blood T cells in healthy people across ages. The second PCR ran roughly 6 to 11 cycles with a sample-barcoded 5' primer and J-beta primers. TCRdb analysed the 5' RACE reads with MiXCR anew, one entry per CDR3 protein. Of around 800,000 distinct CDR3 sequences listed, about a quarter are singletons. The same sample was also used in a study of T cells of mothers and their children.

The sequencing sample was made of blood. The receptor source for this set is a boy between 10 and 17 years old in good health.

The rearrangement joins TRBV27 to TRBJ2-7; D is undetermined. CDR3 size: 14 residues. Per the germline V gene, CDR1 is MNHEY and CDR2 is SMNVEV (reference sequence). V lost 3 bases and J lost 5, with 14 bases in between. Here the CDR3 DNA reads TGTGCCAGCAGTTTCGGTACACCACCAAACGAGCAGTACTTC. It encodes CASSFGTPPNEQYF.

The rearrangement joins TRBV12-3 or TRBV12-4 to TRBJ2-3; 8 bases fit TRBD2. The CDR3 contains 18 residues. V lost 6 bases and J lost 2; bases outside the gene matches: 16. The CDR3 loop is CASRRVAGGPSLTDTQYF. CDR3 nucleotide sequence: TGTGCCAGCAGAAGAGTCGCGGGGGGCCCTTCTCTCACAGATACGCAGTATTTT.

The genes are TRBV6-5 and TRBJ1-6; no clear D gene. The CDR3 extends over 15 amino acids. CDR1 and CDR2 from the germline V gene are MNHEY and SVGAGI. Between the trimmed V and J ends, which lost 6 bases and 7 bases, there was a span of 16 bases. The CDR3 is CASRGSPSLNSPLHF. As DNA, the CDR3 is TGTGCCAGCAGGGGCAGTCCCTCTTTGAATTCACCCCTCCACTTT.

This clonotype has just a few counts. The chain links TRBV29-1 to TRBJ1-1; TRBD1 matches 7 bases. The CDR3 length is 13 residues. Germline CDR1 and CDR2: SQVTM and ANQGSEA. V lost 5 bases and J lost 6; bases outside the gene matches: 9. The CDR3 loop is CSVSETGVAEAFF. The CDR3 region has the DNA TGCAGCGTTTCCGAAACAGGGGTCGCTGAAGCTTTCTTT.

The rearrangement joins TRBV12-3 or TRBV12-4 to TRBJ2-2, with D uncertain. Between the trimmed V and J ends, which lost 7 bases and 1 base, there was a span of 10 bases. The CDR3 spans 14 residues. This chain's CDR3 is CASISGLNTGELFF. As DNA, the CDR3 is TGTGCCAGCATTTCGGGCTTGAACACCGGGGAGCTGTTTTTT.

The J gene is TRBJ2-7, the V gene TRBV2; no firm D call. Germline V CDR1 and CDR2: SNHLY, FYNNEI. This CDR3 region has 14 residues. V lost 3 bases and J lost 6, with 15 bases in between. The CDR3 nucleotides are TGTGCCAGCAGTGAGGGAACCGCTTTGGGCGAGCAGTACTTC. It yields the protein CASSEGTALGEQYF.

This clonotype turned up a few times. The V call is TRBV20-1, the J call TRBJ2-1; the match to TRBD2 covers 7 bases. The V gene's germline CDR1 is DFQATT and CDR2 SNEGSKA (reference sequence). V was clipped by 8 bases and J by 7 bases; unmatched bases: 14. The CDR3 extends over 14 amino acids. CDR3: CSPEAGDPWNEQFF. The CDR3 DNA reads as TGCAGTCCGGAGGCGGGGGACCCCTGGAATGAGCAGTTCTTC.

This clonotype was seen a single time. The V gene is TRBV4-1, the J gene TRBJ1-1; D call uncertain. Trimming cost V 3 bases and J 0 bases, with 8 bases left between them. From germline, CDR1 is MGHRA and CDR2 YSYEKL. This CDR3 spans 14 amino acids. DNA of the CDR3: TGCGCCAGCAGCCAGGTAGGTTTGAACACTGAAGCTTTCTTT. This translates into CASSQVGLNTEAFF.

This clonotype has a single count. The V and J genes are TRBV19 and TRBJ2-1, with D maybe TRBD2 (7 bases). Germline V gene data show CDR1 as LNHDA and CDR2 as SQIVND (reference sequence). The CDR3 has 14 amino acids. The V end lost 7 bases, the J end lost 6 bases, and 16 bases lay between the germline ends. CDR3 loop: CASTIRGARNEQFF. CDR3 nucleotides: TGTGCCAGTACCATCCGGGGGGCCCGCAATGAGCAGTTCTTC.

The rearrangement links TRBV20-1 to TRBJ2-7; no firm D call. The V and J ends lost 4 bases and 3 bases respectively, with 16 bases between them. This CDR3 region has 14 residues. CDR1 and CDR2 from the germline V gene are DFQATT and SNEGSKA (reference sequence). The CDR3 nucleotides are TGCAGTGCTACCTCAGGAACCCCCAACTACGAGCAGTACTTC. Translating gives CSATSGTPNYEQYF.

The table lists this clonotype with a few counts. This chain joins TRBV9 and TRBJ2-7; TRBD1 matches at 9 bases. The CDR3 is 14 residues long. Germline V gene data show CDR1 as SGDLS and CDR2 as YYNGEE. V shed 3 bases and J 5 bases; nucleotides not matched to a gene: 6. CDR3 DNA sequence: TGTGCCAGCAGCGCCTTCCGGGACAGGGACGAGCAGTACTTC. Translating gives CASSAFRDRDEQYF.

This chain joins TRBV2 and TRBJ2-5; either TRBD1 or TRBD2 may fit D (7 bases each). Germline CDR1 reads SNHLY; CDR2 reads FYNNEI. The CDR3 length is 13 residues. Trimming took off 8 bases at V and 7 bases at J, with 17 bases between the two ends. Here the CDR3 reads CASCPQGGRTQYF. In nucleotides, the CDR3 is TGTGCCAGCTGCCCCCAGGGGGGGAGGACCCAGTACTTC.

The V and J genes are TRBV15 and TRBJ1-4; weak D call: TRBD1 (6 bases). Germline V gives CDR1 LNHNV, CDR2 YYDKDF (reference sequence). The CDR3 is 15 amino acids. Trimming stripped 7 bases from V and 5 bases from J, with 17 bases between. The CDR3 bases are TGTGCCACCAACTCTCCGACAAGGGGGAATGAAAAACTGTTTTTT. Translation: CATNSPTRGNEKLFF.

The chain carries TRBV7-9 and TRBJ2-5; D is unresolved. The end of the DNA is better explained by TRBJ2-7, so the J call may be wrong. CDR1 and CDR2 from the germline V gene are SEHNR and FQNEAQ (reference sequence). The CDR3 has 14 amino acids. CDR3 protein: CASSFGRRTYEQYF. The CDR3 DNA sequence: TGTGCCAGCAGCTTTGGACGGCGGACCTACGAGCAGTACTTC.

In its sample, this clonotype was seen a few times. The V gene is TRBV18, the J gene TRBJ2-3; maybe TRBD1 (5 bases). CDR1 is KGHSH and CDR2 is LQKENI in the germline V gene. V was trimmed by 4 bases and J by 6 bases, leaving 20 bases between them. This CDR3 is 16 amino acids long. CDR3: CASSLPAGLLGDTQYF. The CDR3 DNA is TGTGCCAGCTCACTCCCCGCAGGGCTATTAGGGGATACGCAGTATTTT.

The chain is built from TRBV25-1 and TRBJ2-7; weak D call: TRBD2 (5 bases). The CDR3 sequence is 15 residues long. Germline V lookup: CDR1 MGHDK, CDR2 SYGVNS. V shed 2 bases and J shed 0 bases, with 11 bases lying between them. The CDR3 region is CASSERGRVSYEQYF. CDR3 DNA sequence: TGTGCCAGCAGTGAAAGAGGGCGAGTCTCCTACGAGCAGTACTTC.

The rearrangement uses TRBV7-6 and TRBJ1-2; TRBD1 agrees at 8 bases. The CDR3 has 15 residues. Germline CDR1 reads SGHVS; CDR2 reads FNYEAQ. Trimming took 3 bases from V and 8 from J; bases not matched to a gene: 11. Written as DNA, the CDR3 is TGTGCCAGCAGCTTCGGACAGGGCCCGAGGAACGGCTACACCTTC. Amino acids: CASSFGQGPRNGYTF. Together with reference TRBV7-6 and TRBJ1-2, the CDR3 gives the full variable domain: GAGVSQSPRYKVTKRGQDVALRCDPISGHVSLYWYRQALGQGPEFLTYFNYEAQQDKSGLPNDRFSAERPEGSISTLTIQRTEQRDSAMYRCASSFGQGPRNGYTFGSGTRLTVV.

Only a few counts were recorded for this clonotype. The chain carries TRBV5-1 and TRBJ1-4; no firm D call. Germline CDR1 and CDR2: SGHRS and YFSETQ. The germline V and J ends were trimmed by 0 bases and 8 bases, with 14 bases remaining between them. This CDR3 has 15 amino acids. CDR3: CASSLGVGPGEKLFF. Written as DNA, the CDR3 is TGCGCCAGCAGCTTGGGGGTCGGACCTGGAGAAAAACTGTTTTTT.

There are a few counts of this clonotype. In nucleotides, the CDR3 is TGCAGTGCTAGTACTAGCGATTACTACAATGAGCAGTTCTTC. Its translation: CSASTSDYYNEQFF. This chain links TRBV20-1 with TRBJ2-5, with 7 bases fitting TRBD2. The DNA end favors TRBJ2-1, so the J call may be wrong. This CDR3 has 14 residues. Germline values: CDR1 DFQATT, CDR2 SNEGSKA (reference sequence).

This clonotype came up a few times. An end of the junction does not agree with germline; a read error may underlie this. The chain is built from TRBV5-1 and TRBJ2-1; TRBD1 aligns across 7 bases. From germline, CDR1 is SGHRS and CDR2 YFSETQ. CDR3 length: 15 residues. This chain's CDR3 is CASSHGTDPHNERFF. The DNA of the CDR3 is TGCGCCAGCAGCCACGGGACAGACCCCCACAATGAGCGGTTCTTC. The full variable domain, completed using reference TRBV5-1 and TRBJ2-1, is KAGVTQTPRYLIKTRGQQVTLSCSPISGHRSVSWYQQTPGQGLQFLFEYFSETQRNKGNFPGRFSGRQFSNSRSEMNVSTLELGDSALYLCASSHGTDPHNERFFGPGTRLTVL.

The chain recombines TRBV27 with TRBJ1-4; 8 bases are shared with TRBD1. The CDR3 spans 15 residues. V gave up 2 bases and J gave up 6 bases; unmatched junction bases: 5. Germline V gene lookup returns CDR1 MNHEY and CDR2 SMNVEV (reference sequence). In DNA, the CDR3 is TGTGCCAGCAGTTTAATGGCAGGGGGCGATGAAAAACTGTTTTTT. It translates to CASSLMAGGDEKLFF. The full variable domain, in which reference TRBV27 and TRBJ1-4 provide the parts outside the CDR3, is EAQVTQNPRYLITVTGKKLTVTCSQNMNHEYMSWYRQDPGLGLRQIYYSMNVEVTDKGDVPEGYKVSRKEKRNFPLILESPSPNQTSLYFCASSLMAGGDEKLFFGSGTQLSVL.

This chain uses TRBV12-3 or TRBV12-4 with TRBJ2-1, with 8 bases fitting TRBD2. V was clipped by 5 bases and J by 1 base; unmatched bases: 7. The length of the CDR3 is 16 residues. The CDR3 reads CASSPQGLESYNEQFF. DNA for the CDR3: TGTGCCAGCAGTCCCCAGGGACTAGAATCCTACAATGAGCAGTTCTTC.